A single sample gave rise to the 25 T cell receptor beta chains below, sequenced in a study of blood T cell repertoires in COVID-19. Assay used: immunoSEQ multiplex PCR; TCRdb lists only in-frame clones, some missing. This sample has about 97,000 clones, with around 86% found just once. The sample consisted of peripheral blood. The source is a man aged 45-60 years with active or convalescent COVID-19.

The chain employs TRBV6-1 and TRBJ2-6; tentatively, D is TRBD1 (5 bases). The CDR3 totals 15 residues. Trimming took off 0 bases at V and 4 bases at J, with 7 bases between the two ends. The germline V gene encodes CDR1 MNHNS and CDR2 SASEGT. CDR3 DNA sequence: TGTGCCAGCAGTGAAGCGAGGACAGGGGCCAACGTCCTGACTTTC. It specifies CASSEARTGANVLTF.

The sample holds a few counts of this clone. The rearrangement uses TRBV7-4 and TRBJ1-5; unclear D gene. The germline V gene has CDR1 SGHVT and CDR2 SQSDAQ. This CDR3 spans 18 amino acids. The V gene lost 1 base and the J gene lost 0 bases, with 16 bases spanning the gap. CDR3 protein: CASSLVGLAGYSNQPQHF. The CDR3 DNA sequence: TGTGCCAGCAGCTTAGTTGGCTTGGCAGGTTATAGCAATCAGCCCCAGCATTTT.

This rearrangement joins TRBV12-3 or TRBV12-4 to TRBJ1-1, with D unclear. The V end was cut by 3 bases, the J end by 4 bases, with 9 bases between. This CDR3 is 13 amino acids long. The CDR3 sequence is CASSLQSRTEAFF. CDR3 nucleotides: TGTGCCAGCAGTTTGCAGTCTCGCACTGAAGCTTTCTTT.

CDR3 protein: CASRPPGQPYGYTF. CDR3 DNA sequence: TGTGCCAGCAGACCTCCGGGACAGCCCTATGGCTACACCTTC. This chain uses TRBV6-5 with TRBJ1-2; 7 bases match TRBD1. Germline CDR1 and CDR2: MNHEY and SVGAGI. The CDR3 is 14 residues long. V shed 6 bases and J 4 bases; nucleotides not matched to a gene: 8.

The rearrangement uses TRBV12-2 and TRBJ1-6. TRBV12-2 is a pseudogene locus. This CDR3 comprises 17 residues. CDR3 bases: TGTGCAAGTCGCTCCCGAAGCCTAACGGTCTATAATTCACCCCTCCACTTT. Its protein is CASRSRSLTVYNSPLHF.

The sample holds a few counts of this clone. The CDR3 DNA reads TGTGCCAGCTCATCGTCCTACGAGCAGTACTTC. This translates into CASSSSYEQYF. The chain carries TRBV18 and TRBJ2-7, with D uncertain. This CDR3 contains 11 residues. The germline gives CDR1 KGHSH, CDR2 LQKENI. V lost 5 bases and J 1 base, leaving 3 bases between the germline ends.

This clone was found once. The rearrangement links TRBV5-1 to TRBJ2-1, with no clear D. Germline values: CDR1 SGHRS, CDR2 YFSETQ. Trimming shortened V by 1 base and J by 7 bases, and 3 bases separated the two germline ends. This CDR3 comprises 11 residues. The DNA of the CDR3 is TGCGCCAGCAGCTTGTTAAATGAGCAGTTCTTC. Translation gives CASSLLNEQFF. Full variable domain (missing parts from reference TRBV5-1 and TRBJ2-1): KAGVTQTPRYLIKTRGQQVTLSCSPISGHRSVSWYQQTPGQGLQFLFEYFSETQRNKGNFPGRFSGRQFSNSRSEMNVSTLELGDSALYLCASSLLNEQFFGPGTRLTVL.

In its sample, this clone was seen once. J is TRBJ1-4 and V is TRBV15, with 7 bases identical to TRBD1. CDR1 LNHNV and CDR2 YYDKDF come from the germline V gene (reference sequence). The CDR3 loop spans 16 amino acids. J was trimmed by 0 bases and V by 6 bases; bases with no gene match: 7. The CDR3 region has the DNA TGTGCCACCAGAGCTGGACAGGTATCAACTAATGAAAAACTGTTTTTT. Protein: CATRAGQVSTNEKLFF.

The chain carries TRBV5-1 and TRBJ2-1; D is perhaps TRBD2 (6 bases). The V gene lost 4 bases and the J gene lost 5 bases, with 19 bases spanning the gap. The germline CDR1 and CDR2 sequences are SGHRS and YFSETQ. The CDR3 totals 16 residues. In DNA form, the CDR3 reads TGCGCCAGCAGCACAGGAGTGAGTAGCGGACACAATGAGCAGTTCTTC. Translation gives CASSTGVSSGHNEQFF. The full variable domain, rest sourced from reference TRBV5-1 and TRBJ2-1, is KAGVTQTPRYLIKTRGQQVTLSCSPISGHRSVSWYQQTPGQGLQFLFEYFSETQRNKGNFPGRFSGRQFSNSRSEMNVSTLELGDSALYLCASSTGVSSGHNEQFFGPGTRLTVL.

CDR3 in DNA: TGTGCCAGCAGCTTAGGAGCCACTGAAGCTTTCTTT. Translated, it gives CASSLGATEAFF. This chain uses TRBV7-9 with TRBJ1-1, with D hard to call. This CDR3 has 12 amino acids. Germline values: CDR1 SEHNR, CDR2 FQNEAQ (reference sequence). V gave up 1 base and J gave up 4 bases, with 4 bases separating them. The entire variable domain, with the rest obtained from reference TRBV7-9 and TRBJ1-1, is as follows: DTGVSQNPRHKITKRGQNVTFRCDPISEHNRLYWYRQTLGQGPEFLTYFQNEAQLEKSRLLSDRFSAERPKGSFSTLEIQRTEQGDSAMYLCASSLGATEAFFGQGTRLTVV.

The V and J genes are TRBV7-8 and TRBJ1-5; D possibly corresponds to TRBD1 (6 bases). Deletions cut 4 bases from V and 4 bases from J, with 11 bases between. CDR3 length: 14 residues. CDR1 and CDR2 from the germline V gene are SGHVS and FQNEAQ. The CDR3 sequence is CASSYQTGNQPQHF. CDR3 DNA sequence: TGTGCCAGCAGCTACCAAACAGGGAATCAGCCCCAGCATTTT.

This clone was seen ten or more times. The chain recombines TRBV5-1 with TRBJ1-1; 7 nucleotides align to TRBD1. The germline CDR1 and CDR2 sequences are SGHRS and YFSETQ. Losses at the gene ends were 4 bases for V and 1 base for J; bases not matched to a gene: 7. The CDR3 loop spans 15 amino acids. This CDR3 reads CASSGAGGTNTEAFF. As DNA, the CDR3 is TGCGCCAGCAGCGGTGCAGGGGGGACGAACACTGAAGCTTTCTTT.

The rearrangement joins TRBV12-3 or TRBV12-4 to TRBJ1-2; D may be TRBD1 (6 bases). V shed 4 bases and J shed 8 bases, with 11 bases lying between them. CDR3 length: 12 residues. The CDR3 nucleotides read TGTGCCAGCAGTTACAGGGTTGAAGGCTACACCTTC. This encodes CASSYRVEGYTF.

This chain uses TRBV28 with TRBJ1-1, with D unresolved. From germline, CDR1 is MDHEN and CDR2 SYDVKM. The CDR3 loop spans 14 amino acids. Trimming left V 6 bases short and J 5 bases short, with 16 bases between. CDR3 in DNA: TGTGCCAGCAGCCGGACTGGGGAGAATACTGAAGCTTTCTTT. Amino acid sequence: CASSRTGENTEAFF.

The rearrangement links TRBV12-3 or TRBV12-4 to TRBJ2-5, with 7 bases matching TRBD1. The V and J ends lost 8 bases and 5 bases, in that order; junction bases with no gene match: 8. The CDR3 runs to 13 residues. The CDR3 region is CASRKTGAETQYF. The CDR3 DNA follows: TGTGCCAGCCGAAAAACAGGGGCGGAGACCCAGTACTTC.

CDR3 loop: CASSQDQTGAGSNQPQHF. Written as DNA, the CDR3 is TGTGCCAGCTCACAGGACCAGACAGGGGCGGGAAGCAATCAGCCCCAGCATTTT. The rearrangement joins TRBV18 to TRBJ1-5; TRBD1 matches at 8 bases. CDR1 KGHSH and CDR2 LQKENI come from the germline V gene. Trimming took 4 bases from V and 1 from J; bases not matched to a gene: 12. The CDR3 is 18 residues long.

The chain combines TRBV5-1 with TRBJ2-7; D unresolved. V gave up 5 bases and J gave up 5 bases, with 8 bases separating them. The CDR3 covers 11 residues. The germline CDR1 and CDR2 sequences are SGHRS and YFSETQ. CDR3 nucleotides: TGCGCCAGCAGTAGTATCGACGAGCAGTACGTC. This encodes CASSSIDEQYV.

The chain links TRBV9 to TRBJ1-3; 10 bases fit TRBD1. The CDR3 contains 16 residues. Germline loops: CDR1 SGDLS, CDR2 YYNGEE. Losses at the gene ends were 0 bases for V and 8 bases for J; bases not matched to a gene: 8. The CDR3 protein is CASSVAGTGEGDTIYF. The DNA of the CDR3 is TGTGCCAGCAGCGTAGCTGGGACAGGGGAAGGAGACACCATATATTTT.

The J gene is TRBJ1-5, the V gene TRBV6-5; possibly TRBD1 for D (6 bases). The ends were cut back, 2 bases at V and 10 bases at J, with 15 bases in the middle. There are 14 residues in the CDR3. In germline, CDR1 is MNHEY, CDR2 SVGAGI. CDR3 residues: CASSYLPQGYPQHF. CDR3 sequence (DNA): TGTGCCAGCAGTTACCTCCCACAGGGATATCCCCAGCATTTT.

The V gene is TRBV6-6, the J gene TRBJ2-1; 12 nucleotides agree with TRBD1. This CDR3 comprises 16 residues. CDR1 and CDR2 (germline): MNHNY, SVGAGI (reference sequence). Germline trimming cut 6 bases from V and 10 bases from J; bases unmatched to any gene: 13. The CDR3 DNA sequence: TGTGCCAGCAGACCAACCACCGGGACAGGGGGCAAGGAGCAGTTCTTC. Translated: CASRPTTGTGGKEQFF.

V is TRBV10-1 and J is TRBJ1-3, with D hard to call. The V and J ends lost 4 bases and 0 bases respectively, with 10 bases between them. The V gene's germline CDR1 is WNHNN and CDR2 SYGVQD (reference sequence). The CDR3 totals 15 residues. The CDR3 loop is CASSVGRGSGNTIYF. The CDR3, as DNA: TGCGCCAGCAGTGTTGGCCGCGGCTCTGGAAACACCATATATTTT.

The chain links TRBV19 to TRBJ1-1; 7 bases are shared with TRBD1. The germline gives CDR1 LNHDA, CDR2 SQIVND (reference sequence). CDR3 length: 16 amino acids. With 8 bases clipped from V and 2 bases from J, the junction kept 14 bases outside the gene matches. The CDR3: CASLSTPGGLNTEAFF. CDR3 nucleotides: TGTGCCAGTCTATCTACCCCAGGGGGGCTTAACACTGAAGCTTTCTTT.

Here the CDR3 DNA reads TGTGCCAGCAGCCAAGTTGGAGGGGTAGGTGAGCAGTTCTTC. This sequence encodes CASSQVGGVGEQFF. J is TRBJ2-1 and V is TRBV3-1 (or the pseudogene TRBV3-2), with D tentatively TRBD2 (6 bases). The V end was cut by 1 base, the J end by 9 bases, with 13 bases between. The V gene's germline CDR1 is LGHDT and CDR2 YNNKEL (reference sequence). The length of the CDR3 is 14 residues.

V is TRBV6-6 and J is TRBJ1-3; no reliable D call. Trimming shortened V by 2 bases and J by 1 base, and 6 bases separated the two germline ends. Germline CDR1 reads MNHNY; CDR2 reads SVGAGI (reference sequence). This CDR3 has 14 amino acids. The CDR3 sequence: CASSYGNSGNTIYF. In DNA form, the CDR3 reads TGTGCCAGCAGTTACGGCAATTCTGGAAACACCATATATTTT.

In regard to this clone: This specimen includes other DNA sequences encoding the same CDR3. The chain couples TRBV30 to TRBJ2-3, with a weak D call TRBD1 (5 bases). This CDR3 has 13 amino acids. Per germline, CDR1 GTSNPN and CDR2 SVGIG (reference sequence). The V and J ends lost 0 bases and 6 bases respectively, with 10 bases between them. CDR3 in amino acids: CAWSVNGADTQYF. CDR3 in DNA: TGTGCCTGGAGTGTAAATGGGGCTGATACGCAGTATTTT.